The source of this T cell receptor beta chain is a study of blood T cell repertoires in COVID-19 (dated by TCRdb to the early 2020s). Study-wide context: Samples covering the acute and convalescent phases of COVID-19 were provided by collaborators in the United States, Italy and Spain. Sample metadata almost always included a de-identified subject ID, COVID-19 status, age in years and sex. The samples were drawn from two sources: the first 160 participants of the ongoing ImmuneRACE study, and approximately 1,300 subjects contributed by 6 global collaborators. The material from the prospective study consisted of cDNA or gDNA derived from T cells, B-cell-depleted T cells, or PBMCs. Where available, HLA class I and class II types were taken from metadata supplied by the sample provider and were not determined by assay-based typing. A freely available public database, intended as a resource for researchers studying the immune response to SARS-CoV-2, is where the repertoires were released. Deeply sampled blood TCRbeta repertoires from subjects exposed to, actively infected with, or recovered from COVID-19 were included in the dataset. What the research found in general, with its limitations: Clinical and demographic metadata were provided uncurated, with the amount varying by source and participant.

Collaborating institutions collected whole blood in K2EDTA tubes following their own protocols. For TCRbeta analysis, collaborators shipped samples in one of three forms: frozen whole blood, isolated PBMCs, or DNA extracted from either of those sample types. A single count supports this clone. Its antigen target is currently unknown. Base quality data are lacking; no much larger clone is found one base away. Reading the germline V gene gives CDR1 MNHEY and CDR2 SVGAGI. Taken from cysteine to phenylalanine, the CDR3 has 15 residues. The DNA shown is the 45-base CDR3, in frame from base 1. Cut back by 5 bases and 10 bases, the V and J ends lie 18 bases apart. TCRbeta CDR3 regions were amplified from genomic DNA by means of the immunoSEQ Assay, a bias-controlled multiplex PCR. The published analysis was carried out like this. Within the assay, amplification of reference gene primers was used to estimate how many nucleated cells each sample contained. To quantify the absolute abundance of each unique TCRbeta CDR3 rearrangement, sequence reads were collapsed and filtered. For each sample, productive Simpson clonality was calculated by taking the square root of Simpson's diversity index across productive rearrangements. Here the immuneACCESS table is served through TCRdb, limited to in-frame sequences with V and J called. Missing clones are a known gap in these copies; in checked studies unresolved V genes cover under half, and the rest lacks a known reason. That table furnishes V, J and clone size, whereas the DNA furnished D and trimming. The sample table records under 200,000 clones; approximately 79% of these occur just once. 15% to 20% of the sample lies in the top ten.

The sample comprised peripheral blood. This TCR came from a man aged 55 to 70 with active or convalescent COVID-19. The rearrangement joined TRBV6-5 to TRBJ1-6, with TRBD1 perhaps the D gene, on 6 matching bases. DNA sequence: TGTGCCAGCAGTATGGTTGGCAGGGGAGGGTCACCCCTCCACTTT. This encodes CASSMVGRGGSPLHF.